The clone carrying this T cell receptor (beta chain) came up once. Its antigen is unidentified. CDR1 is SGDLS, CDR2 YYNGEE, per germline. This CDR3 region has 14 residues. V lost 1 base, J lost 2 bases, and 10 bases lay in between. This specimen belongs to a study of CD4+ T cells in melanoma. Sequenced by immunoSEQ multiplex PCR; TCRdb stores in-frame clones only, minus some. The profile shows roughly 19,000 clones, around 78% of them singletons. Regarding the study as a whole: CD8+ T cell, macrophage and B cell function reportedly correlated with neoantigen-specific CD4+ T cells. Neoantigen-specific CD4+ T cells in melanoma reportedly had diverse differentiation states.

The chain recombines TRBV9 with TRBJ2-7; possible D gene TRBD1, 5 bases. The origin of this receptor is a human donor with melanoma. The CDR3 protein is CASSVSAGPYEQYF. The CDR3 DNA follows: TGTGCCAGCAGCGTATCAGCAGGGCCCTACGAGCAGTACTTC.